Below are 14 T cell receptor beta chains sequenced from a single sample in a study of technical replicates of blood from a handful of donors. The table came from immunoSEQ multiplex PCR; TCRdb's copy has only in-frame clones and leaves some out. The data hold 75,000 to 90,000 clones, with approximately 94% observed a single time. The specimen sequenced was T cells isolated from PBMCs. All receptors derive from a human donor in good health.

The V call is TRBV5-4, the J call TRBJ1-1, with TRBD1 as a possible D gene (6 bases). V gave up 4 bases and J gave up 1 base, with 8 bases separating them. Germline V gene sequence: CDR1 SGHNT, CDR2 YYREEE (reference sequence). This CDR3 is 13 amino acids long. The DNA for the CDR3 is TGTGCCAGCAGCGTGGACAGGAACACTGAAGCTTTCTTT. This gives the protein CASSVDRNTEAFF.

DNA for the CDR3: TGTGCCAGCCACCGGACAGCTCAAGAGACCCAGTACTTC. As protein: CASHRTAQETQYF. The V and J genes are TRBV2 and TRBJ2-5, with D tentatively TRBD1 (6 bases). V was cut by 8 bases and J by 2 bases, with 12 bases left in between. CDR3 length: 13 residues. Germline values: CDR1 SNHLY, CDR2 FYNNEI. Drawing the rest from reference TRBV2 and TRBJ2-5, the complete variable domain is EPEVTQTPSHQVTQMGQEVILRCVPISNHLYFYWYRQILGQKVEFLVSFYNNEISEKSEIFDDQFSVERPDGSNFTLKIRSTKLEDSAMYFCASHRTAQETQYFGPGTRLLVL.

The V call is TRBV2, the J call TRBJ2-5; 9 nucleotides agree with TRBD2. Unmatched junction bases numbered 13, after V lost 7 bases and J lost 4 bases. Germline V lookup: CDR1 SNHLY, CDR2 FYNNEI. The CDR3 has 16 residues. The CDR3 bases are TGTGCCAGCATCGGCATGGCGGGGGGGTTCGGAGAGACCCAGTACTTC. Translation gives CASIGMAGGFGETQYF.

CDR3 coding DNA: TGTGCCAGTTCTGCCAGCGGGGGGTACAATGAGCAGTTCTTC. This translates into CASSASGGYNEQFF. The genes are TRBV19 and TRBJ2-1; 9 bases are shared with TRBD2. CDR3 length: 14 residues. The germline V gene encodes CDR1 LNHDA and CDR2 SQIVND (reference sequence). V shed 8 bases and J 4 bases; nucleotides not matched to a gene: 6. The full variable domain, rest sourced from reference TRBV19 and TRBJ2-1, is DGGITQSPKYLFRKEGQNVTLSCEQNLNHDAMYWYRQDPGQGLRLIYYSQIVNDFQKGDIAEGYSVSREKKESFPLTVTSAQKNPTAFYLCASSASGGYNEQFFGPGTRLTVL.

In nucleotides, the CDR3 is TGTGCCAGCAGCTTAGTCGTGACAGGGACCACAGATACGCAGTATTTT. Translation gives CASSLVVTGTTDTQYF. V is TRBV7-6 and J is TRBJ2-3; TRBD1 agrees at 7 bases. Germline assignment: CDR1 SGHVS and CDR2 FNYEAQ. V lost 1 base and J lost 2; bases outside the gene matches: 6. CDR3 length equals 16 residues.

V usage is TRBV7-2 and J usage is TRBJ1-6, with D perhaps matching TRBD1 (6 bases). The CDR3 loop spans 12 amino acids. Trimming removed 4 bases at V and 13 bases at J, with 11 bases between. The germline V gene has CDR1 SGHTA and CDR2 FQGNSA. Written as DNA, the CDR3 is TGTGCCAGCAGCTGGCAGGGGCGCCCCCTCCACTTT. It specifies CASSWQGRPLHF.

The J gene is TRBJ1-1, the V gene TRBV30; D call uncertain. This CDR3 region has 12 residues. V was cut by 2 bases and J by 1 base, with 5 bases left in between. Per the germline V gene, CDR1 is GTSNPN and CDR2 is SVGIG (reference sequence). Here the CDR3 reads CAWSRQNTEAFF. CDR3 sequence (DNA): TGTGCCTGGAGTCGACAGAACACTGAAGCTTTCTTT.

The genes are TRBV4-1 and TRBJ2-7; D remains ambiguous. CDR3 length equals 13 residues. The V gene's germline CDR1 is MGHRA and CDR2 YSYEKL. V lost 4 bases and J lost 2, with 9 bases in between. DNA for the CDR3: TGCGCCAGCAGCCCGAAGCCCACCTACGAGCAGTACTTC. Translating gives CASSPKPTYEQYF.

The chain combines TRBV11-3 with TRBJ1-4; D remains unclear. This CDR3 has 15 residues. The ends were cut back, 4 bases at V and 0 bases at J, with 9 bases in the middle. The germline V gene has CDR1 SGHNT and CDR2 YENEEA. In DNA, the CDR3 is TGTGCCAGCAGCTCGGGAGGAGCAACTAATGAAAAACTGTTTTTT. Protein product: CASSSGGATNEKLFF.

The V and J genes are TRBV28 and TRBJ1-5; D call uncertain. The CDR3 runs 12 residues. Deletions cut 6 bases from V and 6 bases from J, with 9 bases between. In germline, CDR1 is MDHEN, CDR2 SYDVKM. The CDR3 here is CASREGPQPQHF. The CDR3 DNA sequence: TGTGCCAGCAGGGAGGGCCCTCAGCCCCAGCATTTT.

In this sample, this clone turned up once. The chain recombines TRBV9 with TRBJ2-1; 11 bases agree with TRBD2. The CDR3 consists of 16 residues. From germline, CDR1 is SGDLS and CDR2 YYNGEE. Losses at the gene ends were 5 bases for V and 7 bases for J; bases not matched to a gene: 11. Here the CDR3 DNA reads TGTGCCAGCAGTGACTTTAGCGGGGGGGCCGCAAATGAGCAGTTCTTC. Translation gives CASSDFSGGAANEQFF. Together with reference TRBV9 and TRBJ2-1, the CDR3 gives the full variable domain: DSGVTQTPKHLITATGQRVTLRCSPRSGDLSVYWYQQSLDQGLQFLIQYYNGEERAKGNILERFSAQQFPDLHSELNLSSLELGDSALYFCASSDFSGGAANEQFFGPGTRLTVL.

The gene calls are TRBV9 and TRBJ2-2; D not certain. Germline lookup yields CDR1 SGDLS and CDR2 YYNGEE. This CDR3 spans 12 amino acids. V gave up 4 bases and J gave up 2 bases, with 3 bases separating them. As DNA, the CDR3 is TGTGCCAGCAGCCGTAACACCGGGGAGCTGTTTTTT. This encodes CASSRNTGELFF.

The chain has TRBV6-1 and TRBJ2-5, with TRBD2 as a possible D gene (5 bases). The CDR3 runs 13 residues. Germline V gene sequence: CDR1 MNHNS, CDR2 SASEGT. The V and J ends lost 6 bases and 7 bases respectively, with 15 bases between them. The CDR3 sequence: CASSLSDEGTQYF. CDR3 in DNA: TGTGCCAGCAGCCTCTCGGACGAGGGGACCCAGTACTTC.

The chain uses TRBV6-1 and TRBJ2-1, with 11 bases matching TRBD2. Per the germline V gene, CDR1 is MNHNS and CDR2 is SASEGT. CDR3 size: 14 residues. The ends lost 7 bases at V and 8 bases at J; junction bases unmatched: 7. The chain's CDR3 is CASISGGAAHEQFF. The CDR3, as DNA: TGTGCCAGCATTAGCGGGGGGGCCGCCCATGAGCAGTTCTTC.